This T cell receptor beta chain was captured in a study of blood T cell repertoires in COVID-19. About the study: The samples span acute and convalescent COVID-19 from the United States, Italy and Spain. T cells, B-cell-depleted T cells, or PBMCs provided the cDNA or gDNA that served as material.

Some clones are missing from TCRdb's copy, which holds only in-frame ones; the method was immunoSEQ multiplex PCR. Of around 110,000 clones in the sample, less than 90% were seen once. CDR1 is SQVTM and CDR2 is ANQGSEA in the germline V gene. The CDR3 runs to 15 residues. The V segment lost 6 bases and the J segment 1 base; nucleotides outside the gene matches: 10. This chain joins TRBV29-1 and TRBJ2-3; 7 bases are shared with TRBD2. This clonotype originated in a human donor in a cohort sampled during active COVID-19. Sequencing was carried out using peripheral blood. CDR3 region: CSVAGGTVGTDTQYF. CDR3 DNA: TGCAGCGTAGCCGGGGGGACGGTAGGCACAGATACGCAGTATTTT.